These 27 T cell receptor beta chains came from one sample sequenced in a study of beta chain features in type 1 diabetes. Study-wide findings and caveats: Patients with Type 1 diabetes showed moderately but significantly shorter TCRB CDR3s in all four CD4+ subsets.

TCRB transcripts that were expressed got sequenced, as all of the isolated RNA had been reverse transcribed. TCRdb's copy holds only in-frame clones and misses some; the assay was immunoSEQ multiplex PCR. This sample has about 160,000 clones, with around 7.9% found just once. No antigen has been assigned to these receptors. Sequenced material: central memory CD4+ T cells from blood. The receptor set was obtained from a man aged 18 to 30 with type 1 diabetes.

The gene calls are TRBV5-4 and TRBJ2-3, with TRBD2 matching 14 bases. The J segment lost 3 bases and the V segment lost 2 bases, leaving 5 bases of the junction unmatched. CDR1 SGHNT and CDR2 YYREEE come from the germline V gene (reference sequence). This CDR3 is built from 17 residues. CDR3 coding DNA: TGTGCCAGCAGCTTAGGGACTAGCGGGAGCAGTACAGATACGCAGTATTTT. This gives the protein CASSLGTSGSSTDTQYF.

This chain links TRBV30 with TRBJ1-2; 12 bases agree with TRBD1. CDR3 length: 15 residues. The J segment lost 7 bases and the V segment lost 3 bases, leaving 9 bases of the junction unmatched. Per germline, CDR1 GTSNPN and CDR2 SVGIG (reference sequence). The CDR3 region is CAWSGTGGILGGYTF. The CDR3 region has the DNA TGTGCCTGGAGCGGGACAGGGGGCATCTTAGGTGGCTACACCTTC.

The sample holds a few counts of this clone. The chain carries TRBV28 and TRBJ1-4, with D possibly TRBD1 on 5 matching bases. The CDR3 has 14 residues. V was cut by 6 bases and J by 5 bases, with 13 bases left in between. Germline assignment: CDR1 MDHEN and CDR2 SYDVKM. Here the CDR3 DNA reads TGTGCCAGCAGAAACTCAGGGCGAAATGAAAAACTGTTTTTT. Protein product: CASRNSGRNEKLFF.

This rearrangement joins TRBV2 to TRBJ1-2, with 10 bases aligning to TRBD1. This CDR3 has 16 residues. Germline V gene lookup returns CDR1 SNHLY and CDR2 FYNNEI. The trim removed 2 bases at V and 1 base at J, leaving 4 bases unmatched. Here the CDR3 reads CASSETGTGVNYGYTF. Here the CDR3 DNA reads TGTGCCAGCAGTGAAACTGGGACAGGGGTTAACTATGGCTACACCTTC.

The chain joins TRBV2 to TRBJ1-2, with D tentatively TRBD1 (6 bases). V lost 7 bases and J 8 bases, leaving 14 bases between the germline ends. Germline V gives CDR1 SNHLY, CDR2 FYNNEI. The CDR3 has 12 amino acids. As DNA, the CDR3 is TGTGCCAGCACTACAGAGGGGGACGGCTACACCTTC. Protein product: CASTTEGDGYTF.

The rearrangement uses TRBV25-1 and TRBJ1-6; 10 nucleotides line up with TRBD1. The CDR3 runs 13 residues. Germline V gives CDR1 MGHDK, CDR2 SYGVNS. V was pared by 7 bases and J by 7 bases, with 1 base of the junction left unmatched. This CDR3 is CASTGQGNSPLHF. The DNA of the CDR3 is TGTGCCAGCACGGGACAGGGGAATTCACCCCTCCACTTT.

In DNA, the CDR3 is TGTGCCATCAGTGTAGACAGGGTCGAGACCCAGTACTTC. The encoded protein is CAISVDRVETQYF. This rearrangement joins TRBV10-3 to TRBJ2-5, with TRBD1 identical over 7 bases. J gave up 5 bases and V 4 bases, and 4 bases lay outside the gene matches. Germline V CDR1 and CDR2: ENHRY, SYGVKD. The CDR3 length is 13 residues.

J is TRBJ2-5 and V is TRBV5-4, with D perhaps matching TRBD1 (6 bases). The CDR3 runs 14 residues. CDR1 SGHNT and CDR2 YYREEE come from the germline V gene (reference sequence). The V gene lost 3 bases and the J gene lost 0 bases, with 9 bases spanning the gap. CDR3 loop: CASSSQGDQETQYF. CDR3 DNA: TGTGCCAGCAGCTCACAGGGCGACCAAGAGACCCAGTACTTC.

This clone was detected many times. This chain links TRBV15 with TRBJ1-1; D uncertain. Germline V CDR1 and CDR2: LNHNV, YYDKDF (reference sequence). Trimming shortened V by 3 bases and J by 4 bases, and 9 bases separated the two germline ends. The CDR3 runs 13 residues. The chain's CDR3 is CATSRRGGTEAFF. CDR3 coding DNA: TGTGCCACCAGCAGGCGGGGTGGCACTGAAGCTTTCTTT.

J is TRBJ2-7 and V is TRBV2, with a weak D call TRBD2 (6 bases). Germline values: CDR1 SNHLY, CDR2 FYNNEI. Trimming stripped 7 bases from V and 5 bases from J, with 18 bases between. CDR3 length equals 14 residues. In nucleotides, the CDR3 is TGTGCCAGCAAATTCGAAGCGGGCACACACGAGCAGTACTTC. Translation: CASKFEAGTHEQYF.

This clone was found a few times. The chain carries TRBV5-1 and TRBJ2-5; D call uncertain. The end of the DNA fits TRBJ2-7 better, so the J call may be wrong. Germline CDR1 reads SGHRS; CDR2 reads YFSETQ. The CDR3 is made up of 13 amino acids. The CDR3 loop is CASSLGSTYEQYF. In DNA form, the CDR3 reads TGCGCCAGCAGCTTGGGATCTACCTACGAGCAGTACTTC.

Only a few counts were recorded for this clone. The CDR3 DNA sequence: TGCAGCGTTGCGGACTACCAGAGCTCCTACAATGAGCAGTTCTTC. Translating gives CSVADYQSSYNEQFF. This rearrangement joins TRBV29-1 to TRBJ2-1; possible D gene TRBD2, 6 bases. The CDR3 covers 15 residues. In germline, CDR1 is SQVTM, CDR2 ANQGSEA. Trimming shortened V by 4 bases and J by 0 bases, and 13 bases separated the two germline ends.

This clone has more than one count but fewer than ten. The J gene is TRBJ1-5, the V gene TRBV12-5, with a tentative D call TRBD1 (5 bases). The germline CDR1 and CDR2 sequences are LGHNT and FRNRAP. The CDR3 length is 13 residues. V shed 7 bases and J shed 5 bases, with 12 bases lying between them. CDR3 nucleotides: TGTGCTAGTGCCTGGGGGGGGGATCAGCCCCAGCATTTT. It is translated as CASAWGGDQPQHF.

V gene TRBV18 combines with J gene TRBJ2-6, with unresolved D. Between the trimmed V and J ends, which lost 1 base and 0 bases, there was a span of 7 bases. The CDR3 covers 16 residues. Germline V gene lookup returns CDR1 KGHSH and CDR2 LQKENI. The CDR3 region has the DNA TGTGCCAGCTCACCACAGATGAGCTCTGGGGCCAACGTCCTGACTTTC. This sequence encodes CASSPQMSSGANVLTF.

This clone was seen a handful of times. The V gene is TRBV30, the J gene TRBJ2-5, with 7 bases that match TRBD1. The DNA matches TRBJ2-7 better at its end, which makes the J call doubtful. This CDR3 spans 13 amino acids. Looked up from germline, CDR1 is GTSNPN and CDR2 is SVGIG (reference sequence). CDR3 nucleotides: TGTGCCTGGACGAGGGGGCTGACCTACGAGCAGTACTTC. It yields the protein CAWTRGLTYEQYF.

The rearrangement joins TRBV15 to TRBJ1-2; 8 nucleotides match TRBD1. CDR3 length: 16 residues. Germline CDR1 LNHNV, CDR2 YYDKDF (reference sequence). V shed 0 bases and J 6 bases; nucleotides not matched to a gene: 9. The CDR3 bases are TGTGCCACCAGCAGAGATTTAGGGACAGGATATGATGGCTACACCTTC. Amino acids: CATSRDLGTGYDGYTF.

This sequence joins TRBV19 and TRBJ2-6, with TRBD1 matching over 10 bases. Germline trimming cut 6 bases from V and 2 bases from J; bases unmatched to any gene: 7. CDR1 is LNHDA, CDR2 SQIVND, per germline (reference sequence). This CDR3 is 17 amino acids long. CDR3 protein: CASSNPGTGAGANVLTF. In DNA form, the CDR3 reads TGTGCCAGTAGCAACCCCGGGACAGGGGCTGGGGCCAACGTCCTGACTTTC. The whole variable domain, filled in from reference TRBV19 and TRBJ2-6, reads DGGITQSPKYLFRKEGQNVTLSCEQNLNHDAMYWYRQDPGQGLRLIYYSQIVNDFQKGDIAEGYSVSREKKESFPLTVTSAQKNPTAFYLCASSNPGTGAGANVLTFGAGSRLTVL.

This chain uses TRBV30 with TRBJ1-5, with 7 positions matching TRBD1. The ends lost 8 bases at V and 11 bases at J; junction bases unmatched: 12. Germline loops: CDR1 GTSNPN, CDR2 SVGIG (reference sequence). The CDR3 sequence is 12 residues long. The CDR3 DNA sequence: TGTGCCGGTAAAACATCAGGGGGGACCCAGCATTTT. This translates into CAGKTSGGTQHF.

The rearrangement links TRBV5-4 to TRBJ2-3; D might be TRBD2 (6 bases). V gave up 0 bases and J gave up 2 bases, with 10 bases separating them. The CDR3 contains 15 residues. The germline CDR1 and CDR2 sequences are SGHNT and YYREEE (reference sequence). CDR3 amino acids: CASSLAGTYTDTQYF. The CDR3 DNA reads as TGTGCCAGCAGCTTGGCAGGGACTTACACAGATACGCAGTATTTT. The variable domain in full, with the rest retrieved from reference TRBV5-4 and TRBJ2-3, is ETGVTQSPTHLIKTRGQQVTLRCSSQSGHNTVSWYQQALGQGPQFIFQYYREEENGRGNFPPRFSGLQFPNYSSELNVNALELDDSALYLCASSLAGTYTDTQYFGPGTRLTVL.

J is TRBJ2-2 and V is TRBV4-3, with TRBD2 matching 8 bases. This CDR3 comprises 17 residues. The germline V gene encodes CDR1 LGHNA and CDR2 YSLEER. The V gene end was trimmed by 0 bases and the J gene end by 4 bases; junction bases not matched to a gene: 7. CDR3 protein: CASSQDLSGVSTGELFF. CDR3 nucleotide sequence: TGCGCCAGCAGCCAAGATCTTAGCGGGGTTAGCACCGGGGAGCTGTTTTTT.

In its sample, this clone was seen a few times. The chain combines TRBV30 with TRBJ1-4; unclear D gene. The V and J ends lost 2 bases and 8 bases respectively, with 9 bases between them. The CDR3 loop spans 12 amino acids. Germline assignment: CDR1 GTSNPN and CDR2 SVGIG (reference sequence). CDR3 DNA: TGTGCCTGGAGTCGGAGGCTCGAAAAACTGTTTTTT. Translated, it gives CAWSRRLEKLFF.

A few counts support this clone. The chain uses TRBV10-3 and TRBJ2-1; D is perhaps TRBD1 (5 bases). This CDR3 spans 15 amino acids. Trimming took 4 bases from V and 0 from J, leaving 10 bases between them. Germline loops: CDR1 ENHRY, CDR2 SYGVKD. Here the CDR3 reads CAISGQTSSYNEQFF. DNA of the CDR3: TGTGCCATCAGTGGACAGACCAGCTCCTACAATGAGCAGTTCTTC.

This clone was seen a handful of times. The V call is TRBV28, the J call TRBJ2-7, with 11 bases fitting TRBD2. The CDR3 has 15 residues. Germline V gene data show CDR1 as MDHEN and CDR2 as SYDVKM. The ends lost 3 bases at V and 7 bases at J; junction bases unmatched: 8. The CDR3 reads CASSFPSGGRWEQYF. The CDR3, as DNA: TGTGCCAGCAGTTTTCCTAGCGGGGGGAGGTGGGAGCAGTACTTC.

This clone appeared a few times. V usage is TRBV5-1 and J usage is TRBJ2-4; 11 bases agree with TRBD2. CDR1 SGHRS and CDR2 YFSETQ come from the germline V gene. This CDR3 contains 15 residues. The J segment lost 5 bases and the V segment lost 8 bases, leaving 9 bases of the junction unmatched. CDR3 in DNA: TGCGCCAGTCAAAAACTAGCGGGAGTGGAAAACATTCAGTACTTC. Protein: CASQKLAGVENIQYF.

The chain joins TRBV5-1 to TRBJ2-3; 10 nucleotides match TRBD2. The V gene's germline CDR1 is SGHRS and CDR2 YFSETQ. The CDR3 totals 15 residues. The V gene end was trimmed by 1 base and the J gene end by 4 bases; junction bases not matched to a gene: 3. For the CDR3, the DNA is TGCGCCAGCAGCTTGAGCGGGGGGGTCGCAGATACGCAGTATTTT. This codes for CASSLSGGVADTQYF.

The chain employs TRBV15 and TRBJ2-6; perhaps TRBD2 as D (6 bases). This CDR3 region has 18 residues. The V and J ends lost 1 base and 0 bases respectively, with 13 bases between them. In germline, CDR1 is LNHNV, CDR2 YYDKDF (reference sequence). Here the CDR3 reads CATSRVRGLHSGANVLTF. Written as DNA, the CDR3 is TGTGCCACCAGCAGAGTGCGGGGCCTTCACTCTGGGGCCAACGTCCTGACTTTC.

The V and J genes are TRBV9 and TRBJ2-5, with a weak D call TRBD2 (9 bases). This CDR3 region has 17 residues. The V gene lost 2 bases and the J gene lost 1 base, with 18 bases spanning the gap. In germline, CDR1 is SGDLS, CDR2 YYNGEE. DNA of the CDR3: TGTGCCAGCAGCGTCGCCCTAGCGGGGACAGGCCAAGAGACCCAGTACTTC. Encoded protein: CASSVALAGTGQETQYF.